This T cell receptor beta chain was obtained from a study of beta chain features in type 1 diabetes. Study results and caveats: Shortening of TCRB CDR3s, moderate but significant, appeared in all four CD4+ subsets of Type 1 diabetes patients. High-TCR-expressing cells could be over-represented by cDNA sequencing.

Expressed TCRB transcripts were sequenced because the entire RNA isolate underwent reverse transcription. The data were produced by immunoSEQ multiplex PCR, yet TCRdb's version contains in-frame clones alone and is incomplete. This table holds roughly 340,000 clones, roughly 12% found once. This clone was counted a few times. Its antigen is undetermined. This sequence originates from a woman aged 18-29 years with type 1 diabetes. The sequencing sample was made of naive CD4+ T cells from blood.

This CDR3 is CASSQGLAGGTNEQFF. For the CDR3, the DNA is TGTGCCAGCAGCCAAGGGCTAGCGGGAGGTACGAATGAGCAGTTCTTC. The gene calls are TRBV4-2 and TRBJ2-1; 11 nucleotides line up with TRBD2. CDR1 is LGHNA and CDR2 is YNFKEQ in the germline V gene. V was pared by 1 base and J by 7 bases, with 6 bases of the junction left unmatched. CDR3 size: 16 residues.